This record concerns one T cell receptor (beta chain) sequence. Per the authors' pipeline: Estimation of nucleated cell counts was performed using reference gene primer amplification. This table comes from immunoSEQ multiplex PCR, and its TCRdb copy is limited to in-frame clones, with some not included. Clonal size and the V and J genes are those of that table, whereas D and trimming came from the DNA. The sample has around 240,000 clones; 70% to 90% are singletons. These data belong to a study of blood T cell repertoires in COVID-19. Across the study: COVID-19 samples collected from the United States, Italy and Spain covered acute and convalescent phases. Sources were T cells, B-cell-depleted T cells, or PBMCs; the material itself was cDNA or gDNA.

The CDR3 is made up of 14 amino acids. With V trimmed by 10 bases and J by 7 bases, 10 bases remained unmatched. Germline CDR1 is ENHRY and CDR2 is SYGVKD. Sequenced: peripheral blood. This chain joins TRBV10-3 and TRBJ2-1; 10 bases match TRBD1. The receptor's source is a woman in her twenties or thirties who had recovered from COVID-19. The CDR3 sequence is CATGGTGVSNEQFF. The CDR3 coding sequence is TGTGCCACCGGGGGGACAGGGGTGTCGAATGAGCAGTTCTTC.